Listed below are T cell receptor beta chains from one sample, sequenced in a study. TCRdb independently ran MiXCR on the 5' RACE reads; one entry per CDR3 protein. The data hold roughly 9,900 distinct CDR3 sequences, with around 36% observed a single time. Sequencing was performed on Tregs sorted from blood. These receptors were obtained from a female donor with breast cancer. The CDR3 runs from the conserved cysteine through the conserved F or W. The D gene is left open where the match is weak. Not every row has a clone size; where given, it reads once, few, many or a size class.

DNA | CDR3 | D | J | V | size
TGCAGTGCTAGAAGTGTTGCCGGGACAGGCCGGGGGCGGTTGGGTTACGAGCAGTACTTC | CSARSVAGTGRGRLGYEQYF | TRBD1 | TRBJ2-7 | TRBV20-1 | -
TGCGCCAGCAGCCAAAGGGCCGGGACAGGGAGCTATGGCTACACCTTC | CASSQRAGTGSYGYTF | TRBD1 | TRBJ1-2 | TRBV4-1 | -
TGCAGTGCTAGAGATCTCGTCGCTAGCGGGGGGATAGATACGCAGTATTTT | CSARDLVASGGIDTQYF | TRBD2 | TRBJ2-3 | TRBV20-1 | -
TGCAGTGCTAGCAGCACAGACTCCTACAATGAGCAGTTCTTC | CSASSTDSYNEQFF | - | TRBJ2-1 | TRBV20-1 | -
TGCGCCAGCGGCCAAGCCAACCTCGTGGGGCGGGGGAACACTGAAGCTTTCTTT | CASGQANLVGRGNTEAFF | - | TRBJ1-1 | TRBV4-1 | -
TGTGCCAGCAGCTTAGGCAGCCTTAATGAGCAGTTCTTC | CASSLGSLNEQFF | - | TRBJ2-1 | TRBV11-2 | -
TGTGCCAGCAGCTTAGTCGGAGGGGAGACCCAGTACTTC | CASSLVGGETQYF | - | TRBJ2-5 | TRBV7-9 | -
TGTGCCAGCAGAGTACAGGGGGCGCAGCGCTACACAGATACGCAGTATTTT | CASRVQGAQRYTDTQYF | TRBD1 | TRBJ2-3 | TRBV6-2/TRBV6-3 | -
TGTGCCAGCAGCCCTTCGAGACTAGCGAACTACAATGAGCAGTTCTTC | CASSPSRLANYNEQFF | TRBD2 | TRBJ2-1 | TRBV7-8 | few
TGTGCCAGCAGTTTAGGGGGACACAACTCCTACGAGCAGTACTTC | CASSLGGHNSYEQYF | - | TRBJ2-7 | TRBV28 | -
TGTGCCAGCGCGGGACTAGCGGGAGAGCAGTACTTC | CASAGLAGEQYF | TRBD2 | TRBJ2-7 | TRBV3-1 | few
TGTGCCAGCAGCTCAACTGGAGGGAACTATGGCTACACCTTC | CASSSTGGNYGYTF | - | TRBJ1-2 | TRBV11-1 | few
TGTGCCAGCAGCGTAGACCCGAACACCGGGGAGCTGTTTTTT | CASSVDPNTGELFF | - | TRBJ2-2 | TRBV9 | medium-sized
TGTGCCAGCAGCTTATTACAGACAGGCACCATATATTTT | CASSLLQTGTIYF | - | TRBJ1-3 | TRBV11-1 | -
TGTGCCACCAGTTACTCGGTATGGGGGCAAGCTTTCTTT | CATSYSVWGQAFF | - | TRBJ1-1 | TRBV6-5 | few
TGTGCCATCAGTGAGACTAGCGGGAGTGAGCAGTTCTTC | CAISETSGSEQFF | TRBD2 | TRBJ2-1 | TRBV10-3 | medium-sized
TGTGCCAGCATACCAGATCCGGGACTAGCGGGAACGTACGAGCAGTACTTC | CASIPDPGLAGTYEQYF | TRBD2 | TRBJ2-7 | TRBV6-1 | once
TGTGCCAGTTCAAAAGGGGGGGAGACCCAGTACTTC | CASSKGGETQYF | - | TRBJ2-5 | TRBV6-1 | medium-sized
TGTGCCAGTAGTAGCGGTTCGGGACAGTCCTACGAGCAGTACTTC | CASSSGSGQSYEQYF | TRBD1 | TRBJ2-7 | TRBV19 | -
TGCAGTGCTAGAACCAGGTGGTTCGTCGGCACTGAAGCTTTCTTT | CSARTRWFVGTEAFF | - | TRBJ1-1 | TRBV20-1 | -
TGCAGTGCTAGTAGGGGGGGCGAGACCCAGTACTTC | CSASRGGETQYF | - | TRBJ2-5 | TRBV20-1 | few
TGCGCCAGCAGACCCGGACAGGGGGCAACAGATGCGCAGTATTTT | CASRPGQGATDAQYF | TRBD1 | TRBJ2-3 | TRBV4-3 | -
TGTGCCAGCAGTCTGACAGGCCCTCCTGGAAACACCATATATTTT | CASSLTGPPGNTIYF | - | TRBJ1-3 | TRBV2 | -
TGTGCCAGCAGTGAAATCCAAAACATTCAGTACTTC | CASSEIQNIQYF | - | TRBJ2-4 | TRBV6-1 | -
TGTGCCAGCAGTTACAGCAGTAATGGCAATCAGCCCCAGCATTTT | CASSYSSNGNQPQHF | - | TRBJ1-5 | TRBV6-5 | few
TGCAGTGCTAGTGGCCAGGGGTCTCAGCCCCAGCATTTT | CSASGQGSQPQHF | - | TRBJ1-5 | TRBV20-1 | -
TGTGCCAGCAGCTTATTTACAGGGGTTTACAATGAGCAGTTCTTC | CASSLFTGVYNEQFF | TRBD1 | TRBJ2-1 | TRBV7-9 | medium-sized
TGCAGTGCGCGAACTATAGCGGGAGTGGTTGATACGCAGTATTTT | CSARTIAGVVDTQYF | TRBD2 | TRBJ2-3 | TRBV20-1 | -
TGTGCCAGCAGTCCCTCAGTCCGCAATGAGCAGTTCTTC | CASSPSVRNEQFF | - | TRBJ2-1 | TRBV27 | -
TGCGCCAGCAGCGCGGGTCCCGGGACAGGGATAAACACTGAAGCTTTCTTT | CASSAGPGTGINTEAFF | TRBD1 | TRBJ1-1 | TRBV5-1 | few
TGTGCCAGCAGTTACCCGAGCGGGAGAGGGGGTGAGCAGTTCTTC | CASSYPSGRGGEQFF | TRBD2 | TRBJ2-1 | TRBV6-8 | medium-sized
TGTGCCAGCAGCGTAGGTGTCGGGGCTGATAGCAATCAGCCCCAGCATTTT | CASSVGVGADSNQPQHF | - | TRBJ1-5 | TRBV9 | few
TGCAGTGCTGCCCCCATTGGGATGGACACTGAAGCTTTCTTT | CSAAPIGMDTEAFF | - | TRBJ1-1 | TRBV20-1 | medium-sized
TGCGCCAGCAGCTCAAAAAGGGGCGATGAGCAGTTCTTC | CASSSKRGDEQFF | - | TRBJ2-1 | TRBV5-1 | -
TGCGCCAGCAGCTTTAGCGGACCCGGGGGCTATGGCTACACCTTC | CASSFSGPGGYGYTF | - | TRBJ1-2 | TRBV5-1 | medium-sized
TGCGCCAGCAGACCCATCGGGGGGTCGGCTGAAGCTTTCTTT | CASRPIGGSAEAFF | - | TRBJ1-1 | TRBV5-1 | -
TGCGCCAGCAGCCAAGGCAGGGCAAAAAACATTCAGTACTTC | CASSQGRAKNIQYF | - | TRBJ2-4 | TRBV4-3 | -
TGTGCCAGCAGCTTGAGGGGAAACACCGGGGAGCTGTTTTTT | CASSLRGNTGELFF | - | TRBJ2-2 | TRBV5-6 | -
TGCGCCAGCAGGCAAGGACTGGACTCCTACAATGAGCAGTTCTTC | CASRQGLDSYNEQFF | - | TRBJ2-1 | TRBV4-3 | medium-sized
TGTGCCAGCAGCGAGAACCCGGCGATAGTTGGCTACACCTTC | CASSENPAIVGYTF | - | TRBJ1-2 | TRBV6-5 | few
TGCAGTGCTGTACACTCCGGGACTCTACAAGAGACCCAGTACTTC | CSAVHSGTLQETQYF | - | TRBJ2-5 | TRBV20-1 | few
TGTGCCAGCAGGGACGCAGGGTACAATCAGCCCCAGCATTTT | CASRDAGYNQPQHF | - | TRBJ1-5 | TRBV6-2/TRBV6-3 | -
TGTGCCAGCAGTTTGGCGGGGATCACTGAAGCTTTCTTT | CASSLAGITEAFF | - | TRBJ1-1 | TRBV12-3/TRBV12-4 | -
TGCAGCGTTGATTGTGTAGGGGGTGAAGCTTTCTTT | CSVDCVGGEAFF | - | TRBJ1-1 | TRBV29-1 | -
TGTGCCAGCAGTTACCGTACTAGACCTCCTTCCAATGAGCAGTTCTTC | CASSYRTRPPSNEQFF | - | TRBJ2-1 | TRBV6-5 | medium-sized
TGCAGTGCCCCAACGGACAGTGGGGCTTTCTTT | CSAPTDSGAFF | - | TRBJ1-1 | TRBV20-1 | medium-sized
TGTGCCAGCAGTTCAACGGGCCTCGGGGGTACGCAGTATTTT | CASSSTGLGGTQYF | - | TRBJ2-3 | TRBV27 | -
TGTGCCAGCGGGTCAACTAGCGGGAGGGGTACCGGGGAGCTGTTTTTT | CASGSTSGRGTGELFF | TRBD2 | TRBJ2-2 | TRBV6-5 | medium-sized
TGCGCCAGCAGCCAAGAAAACTACAATGAGCAGTTCTTC | CASSQENYNEQFF | - | TRBJ2-1 | TRBV4-1 | medium-sized
TGTGCCAGCAGTTCTGTGGGGGATCTGTACTTC | CASSSVGDLYF | - | TRBJ2-7 | TRBV28 | few
TGTGCCAGCAGCTACTACAGCGAAGGGGGGGGCCATGAGGGCAATGAGCAGTTCTTC | CASSYYSEGGGHEGNEQFF | - | TRBJ2-1 | TRBV5-5 | -
TGTGCCAGCAGCTTAATTCCTTTGTTATCCTCTGGGGCCAACGTCCTGACTTTC | CASSLIPLLSSGANVLTF | - | TRBJ2-6 | TRBV7-3 | -
TGTGCCAGCAGTTTTTTTGATATACAGTCTTCACCCCTCCACTTT | CASSFFDIQSSPLHF | - | TRBJ1-6 | TRBV28 | -